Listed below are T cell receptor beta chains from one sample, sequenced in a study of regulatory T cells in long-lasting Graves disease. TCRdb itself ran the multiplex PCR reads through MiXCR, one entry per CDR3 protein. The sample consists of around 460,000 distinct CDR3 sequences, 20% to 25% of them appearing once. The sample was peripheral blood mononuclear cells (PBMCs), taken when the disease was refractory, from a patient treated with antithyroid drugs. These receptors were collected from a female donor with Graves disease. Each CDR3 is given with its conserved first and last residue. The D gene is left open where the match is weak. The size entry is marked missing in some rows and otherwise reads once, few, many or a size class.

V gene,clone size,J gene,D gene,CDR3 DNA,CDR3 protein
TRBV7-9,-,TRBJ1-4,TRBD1,TGTGCCAGCAGCTTAGAGGACAGGGCGAGGGGAAAACTGTTTTTT,CASSLEDRARGKLFF
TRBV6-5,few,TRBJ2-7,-,TGTGCCAGCAGTTACTCCAGGAAGGGGAGCTCCTACGAGCAGTACTTC,CASSYSRKGSSYEQYF
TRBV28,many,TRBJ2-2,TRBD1,TGTGCCAGCAGTTTATCAGGGGGCGAAACCTCCGGGGAGCTGTTTTTT,CASSLSGGETSGELFF
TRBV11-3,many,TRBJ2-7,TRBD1,TGTGCCAGCAGCCCTGGCCCAGGGGGACAGAGGGACTACGAGCAGTACTTC,CASSPGPGGQRDYEQYF
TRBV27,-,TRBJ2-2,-,TGTGCCACCGGCCCCCCGACCGGGGAGCTGTTTTTT,CATGPPTGELFF
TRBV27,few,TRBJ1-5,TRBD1,TGTGCCAGCAGCGCGGACAGGAGTTATCAGCCCCAGCATTTT,CASSADRSYQPQHF
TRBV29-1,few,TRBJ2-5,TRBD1,TGCAGCGCTATGCTTTCTGACAGGGGTCAGGAGACCCAGTACTTC,CSAMLSDRGQETQYF
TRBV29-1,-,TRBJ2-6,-,TGCAGCTTTTCCGGGCAGGCGAAAACTGGGGCCAACGTCCTGACTTTC,CSFSGQAKTGANVLTF
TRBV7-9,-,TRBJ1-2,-,TGTGCCAGCAGCACGGCCGCGGCAGACATAGCTAACTATGGCTACACCTTC,CASSTAAADIANYGYTF
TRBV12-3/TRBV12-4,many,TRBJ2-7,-,TGTGCCAGCAGTCCCTCGACAGATTCCTACGAGCAGTACTTC,CASSPSTDSYEQYF
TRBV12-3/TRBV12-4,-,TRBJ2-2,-,TGTGCCAGCATACGTGTCGGGGAGCTGTTTTTT,CASIRVGELFF
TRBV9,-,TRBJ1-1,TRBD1,TGTGCCAGCAGCGCCCGACAGGGCGGTCGGACTGAAGCTTTCTTT,CASSARQGGRTEAFF
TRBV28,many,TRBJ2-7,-,TGTGCCAGCAGTTCGGGCGGGACACTTTACGAGCAGTACTTC,CASSSGGTLYEQYF
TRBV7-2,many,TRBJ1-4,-,TGTGCCAGCAGCTTGAGGCAGGGAGGGGAAAAACTGTTTTTT,CASSLRQGGEKLFF
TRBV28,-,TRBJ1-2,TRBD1,TGTGCCAGCAGTCTCCGGGACAGGGAATATGGCTACACCTTC,CASSLRDREYGYTF
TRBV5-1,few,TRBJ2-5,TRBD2,TGCGCCAGCAGCTTGTCCGGGACTAGCGTACAAGAGACCCAGTACTTC,CASSLSGTSVQETQYF
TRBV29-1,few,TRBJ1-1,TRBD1,TGCAGCGCCCTTCGACAGGGTTCCACTGAAGCTTTCTTT,CSALRQGSTEAFF
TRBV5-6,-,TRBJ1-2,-,TGTGCCAGCAGCCTATACTCCAGGGATGGGGGTCCCAACTATGGCTACACCTTC,CASSLYSRDGGPNYGYTF
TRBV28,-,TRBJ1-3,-,TGTGCCAGCTTGAAGACCAACTCTGGAAACACCATATATTTT,CASLKTNSGNTIYF
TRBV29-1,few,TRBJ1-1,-,TGCAGCGTTGTAGAACTCACGGACACTGAAGCTTTCTTT,CSVVELTDTEAFF